The 14 T cell receptor beta chains below come from one sample, sequenced in a study of T cells after yellow fever vaccination. TCRdb itself ran the 5' RACE reads through MiXCR, one entry per CDR3 protein. This table holds some 350,000 distinct CDR3 sequences, under 7.5% found once. The starting material was PBMCs, obtained 5 days after the yellow fever booster vaccination. The source is a man younger than 40 who received the YFV17D yellow fever vaccine.

The chain links TRBV27 to TRBJ2-4; 8 bases align to TRBD2. This CDR3 is 16 amino acids long. Germline lookup yields CDR1 MNHEY and CDR2 SMNVEV (reference sequence). V was pared by 5 bases and J by 3 bases, with 9 bases of the junction left unmatched. The CDR3 coding sequence is TGTGCCAGCAGTCCTTCTAACGGGAGGGACAAAAACATTCAGTACTTC. Protein product: CASSPSNGRDKNIQYF.

This clonotype showed up many times. The chain is built from TRBV5-5 and TRBJ2-2; D may be TRBD1 or TRBD2 (6 bases each). V dropped 0 bases and J dropped 2 bases, with 11 bases sitting between them. The germline V gene encodes CDR1 SGHKS and CDR2 YYEKEE (reference sequence). CDR3 length equals 16 residues. The CDR3 region is CASSLEGGQNTGELFF. CDR3 DNA: TGTGCCAGCAGCTTGGAGGGGGGACAAAACACCGGGGAGCTGTTTTTT.

This chain connects TRBV5-1 to TRBJ1-1; TRBD1 matches 11 bases. V gave up 4 bases and J gave up 1 base; unmatched junction bases: 0. CDR3 size: 14 residues. Per germline, CDR1 SGHRS and CDR2 YFSETQ. CDR3 in DNA: TGCGCCAGCAGCGGGACAGGGGGGAACACTGAAGCTTTCTTT. It specifies CASSGTGGNTEAFF. The full variable domain, completed using reference TRBV5-1 and TRBJ1-1, is KAGVTQTPRYLIKTRGQQVTLSCSPISGHRSVSWYQQTPGQGLQFLFEYFSETQRNKGNFPGRFSGRQFSNSRSEMNVSTLELGDSALYLCASSGTGGNTEAFFGQGTRLTVV.

This clonotype was recorded a few times. The chain couples TRBV6-2 or TRBV6-3 to TRBJ2-7; TRBD2 aligns across 10 bases. This CDR3 has 17 amino acids. Germline CDR1 and CDR2: MNHEY and SVGEGT. With 6 bases clipped from V and 2 bases from J, the junction kept 13 bases outside the gene matches. The CDR3 DNA follows: TGTGCCAGCAGCACCGCGGGATTAGCGGGAGGCGCCTACGAGCAGTACTTC. The encoded protein is CASSTAGLAGGAYEQYF.

This clonotype has a handful of counts. V is TRBV29-1 and J is TRBJ1-2; TRBD1 matches at 7 bases. This CDR3 has 11 amino acids. Unmatched junction bases numbered 3, after V lost 7 bases and J lost 4 bases. The germline CDR1 and CDR2 sequences are SQVTM and ANQGSEA. CDR3 nucleotide sequence: TGCAGCGACAGGGGCGTCTATGGCTACACCTTC. It codes for CSDRGVYGYTF.

There are a few counts of this clonotype. The chain uses TRBV12-3 or TRBV12-4 and TRBJ2-4, with TRBD2 matching 10 bases. The J segment lost 2 bases and the V segment lost 2 bases, leaving 9 bases of the junction unmatched. There are 18 residues in the CDR3. The CDR3 loop reads CASSLRGTSDLTKNIQYF. The CDR3 DNA follows: TGTGCCAGCAGTTTAAGGGGGACTAGCGACTTAACCAAAAACATTCAGTACTTC.

The chain employs TRBV6-5 and TRBJ2-5, with 14 nucleotides matching TRBD2. The V gene end was trimmed by 5 bases and the J gene end by 2 bases; junction bases not matched to a gene: 10. Germline assignment: CDR1 MNHEY and CDR2 SVGAGI. CDR3 length equals 18 residues. CDR3 loop: CASSNPGTSGRPQETQYF. The DNA for the CDR3 is TGTGCCAGCAGTAACCCCGGGACTAGCGGGAGACCTCAAGAGACCCAGTACTTC.

A few counts support this clonotype. J is TRBJ1-2 and V is TRBV18; 9 bases fit TRBD1. V shed 0 bases, J shed 6 bases, and the junction held 17 bases outside the gene matches. The CDR3 has 19 amino acids. The V gene's germline CDR1 is KGHSH and CDR2 LQKENI. CDR3 coding DNA: TGTGCCAGCTCACCACCTTGGACAGGGGCTCTTCTCCCACGTAATGGCTACACCTTC. Translating it yields CASSPPWTGALLPRNGYTF.

The chain couples TRBV12-3 or TRBV12-4 to TRBJ2-7; D is unresolved. V lost 1 base and J lost 6, with 13 bases in between. The CDR3 is 14 amino acids. CDR3 sequence (DNA): TGTGCCAGCAGTTTAGGCGGCAACCGTTTCGAGCAGTACTTC. Its translation is CASSLGGNRFEQYF.

This clonotype has at least ten counts. This chain joins TRBV10-3 and TRBJ1-6; D is uncertain. Per germline, CDR1 ENHRY and CDR2 SYGVKD. The CDR3 totals 15 residues. The V end was cut by 0 bases, the J end by 5 bases, with 8 bases between. CDR3 DNA: TGTGCCATCAGTGAGTCGGGTCGCAATAATTCACCCCTCCACTTT. Translated, it gives CAISESGRNNSPLHF.

This clonotype was counted ten times or more. V gene TRBV10-3 combines with J gene TRBJ2-5; D might be TRBD2 (5 bases). There are 14 residues in the CDR3. The germline CDR1 and CDR2 sequences are ENHRY and SYGVKD. V lost 4 bases and J lost 0, with 9 bases in between. CDR3 loop: CAISAIGDQETQYF. The CDR3, as DNA: TGTGCCATCAGTGCGATCGGGGACCAAGAGACCCAGTACTTC.

V and J are TRBV7-2 and TRBJ2-2; the D gene is possibly TRBD1 (5 bases). The CDR3 spans 15 residues. CDR1 and CDR2 from the germline V gene are SGHTA and FQGNSA. The V end lost 6 bases, the J end lost 4 bases, and 15 bases lay between the germline ends. The CDR3 region has the DNA TGTGCCAGCAGTTTTGGCCAAAGGGGCACCGGGGAGCTGTTTTTT. Its translation is CASSFGQRGTGELFF.

The V and J genes are TRBV5-4 and TRBJ2-7, with 9 bases lining up with TRBD1. Germline loops: CDR1 SGHNT, CDR2 YYREEE (reference sequence). J lost 6 bases, V lost 5 bases, and 9 bases had no gene match. The CDR3 has 14 residues. The CDR3, as DNA: TGTGCCAGCAGGCCCGGGACAGGGTTGACCGAGCAGTACTTC. This translates into CASRPGTGLTEQYF.

This clonotype was seen a few times. This rearrangement joins TRBV5-1 to TRBJ2-7; 9 nucleotides line up with TRBD1. J was trimmed by 2 bases and V by 4 bases; bases with no gene match: 10. The germline CDR1 and CDR2 sequences are SGHRS and YFSETQ. The CDR3 loop spans 16 amino acids. The CDR3 reads CASSGGGTGSTYEQYF. The CDR3 nucleotides read TGCGCCAGCAGCGGAGGAGGGACAGGGTCAACCTACGAGCAGTACTTC.